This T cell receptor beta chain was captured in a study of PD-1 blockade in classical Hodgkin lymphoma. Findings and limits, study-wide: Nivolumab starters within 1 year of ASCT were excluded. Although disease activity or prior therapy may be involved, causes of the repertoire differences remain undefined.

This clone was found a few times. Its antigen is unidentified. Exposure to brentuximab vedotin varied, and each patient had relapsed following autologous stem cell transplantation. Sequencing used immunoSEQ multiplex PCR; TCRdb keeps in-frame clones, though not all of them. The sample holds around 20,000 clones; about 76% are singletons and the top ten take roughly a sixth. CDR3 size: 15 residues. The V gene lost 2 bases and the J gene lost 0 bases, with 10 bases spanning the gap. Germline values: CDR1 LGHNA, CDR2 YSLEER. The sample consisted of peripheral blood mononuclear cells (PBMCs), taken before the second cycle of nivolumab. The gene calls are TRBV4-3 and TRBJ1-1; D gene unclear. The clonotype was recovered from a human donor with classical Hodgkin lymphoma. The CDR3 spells CASSQRHGVNTEAFF. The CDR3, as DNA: TGCGCCAGCAGCCAACGACATGGGGTGAACACTGAAGCTTTCTTT.